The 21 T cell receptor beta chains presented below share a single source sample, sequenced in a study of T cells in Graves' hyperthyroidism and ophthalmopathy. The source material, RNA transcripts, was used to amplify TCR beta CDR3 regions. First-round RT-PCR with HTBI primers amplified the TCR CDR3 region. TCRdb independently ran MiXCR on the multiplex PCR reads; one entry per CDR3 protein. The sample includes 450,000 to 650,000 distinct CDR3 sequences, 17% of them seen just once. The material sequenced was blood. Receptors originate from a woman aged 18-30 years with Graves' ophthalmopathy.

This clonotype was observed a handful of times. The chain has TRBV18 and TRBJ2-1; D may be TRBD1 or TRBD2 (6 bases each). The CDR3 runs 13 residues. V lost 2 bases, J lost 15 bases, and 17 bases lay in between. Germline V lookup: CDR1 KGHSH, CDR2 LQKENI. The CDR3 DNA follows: TGTGCCAGCTCACCAACACCAAGAGGAGGGGGGTTCTTC. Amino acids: CASSPTPRGGGFF.

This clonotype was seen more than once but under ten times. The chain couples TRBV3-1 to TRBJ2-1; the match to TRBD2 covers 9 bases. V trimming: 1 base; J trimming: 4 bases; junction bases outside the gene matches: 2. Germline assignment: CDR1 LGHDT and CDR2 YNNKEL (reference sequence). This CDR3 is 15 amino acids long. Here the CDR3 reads CASSQGTSAYNEQFF. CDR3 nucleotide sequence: TGTGCCAGCAGCCAAGGGACTAGCGCTTACAATGAGCAGTTCTTC.

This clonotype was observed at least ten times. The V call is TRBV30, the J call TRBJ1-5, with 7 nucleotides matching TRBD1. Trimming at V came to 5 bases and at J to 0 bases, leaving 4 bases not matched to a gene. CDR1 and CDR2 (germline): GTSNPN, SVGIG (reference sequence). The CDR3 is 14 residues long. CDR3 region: CAWGQGVSNQPQHF. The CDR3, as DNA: TGTGCCTGGGGGCAGGGGGTTAGCAATCAGCCCCAGCATTTT.

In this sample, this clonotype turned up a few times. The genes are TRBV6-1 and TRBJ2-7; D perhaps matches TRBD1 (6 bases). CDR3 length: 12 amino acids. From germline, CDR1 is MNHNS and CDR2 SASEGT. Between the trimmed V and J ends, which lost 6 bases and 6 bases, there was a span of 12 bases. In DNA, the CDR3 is TGTGCCAGCAGGCCAGGGGTAGGCGAGCAGTACTTC. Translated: CASRPGVGEQYF.

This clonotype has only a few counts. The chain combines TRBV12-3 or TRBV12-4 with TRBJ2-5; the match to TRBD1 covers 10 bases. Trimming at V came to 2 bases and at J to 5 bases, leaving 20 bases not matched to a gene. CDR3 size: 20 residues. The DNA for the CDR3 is TGTGCCAGCAGTTTACTTGACAGGGGGCGCGGAAGGTCCAGCGGGGAGACCCAGTACTTC. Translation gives CASSLLDRGRGRSSGETQYF.

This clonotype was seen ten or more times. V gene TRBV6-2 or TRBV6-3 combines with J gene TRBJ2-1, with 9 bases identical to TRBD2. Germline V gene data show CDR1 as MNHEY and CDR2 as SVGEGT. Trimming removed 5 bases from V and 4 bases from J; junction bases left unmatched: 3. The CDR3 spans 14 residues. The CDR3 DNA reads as TGTGCCAGCAGTCTTAGCGGGGGTTACAATGAGCAGTTCTTC. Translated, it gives CASSLSGGYNEQFF.

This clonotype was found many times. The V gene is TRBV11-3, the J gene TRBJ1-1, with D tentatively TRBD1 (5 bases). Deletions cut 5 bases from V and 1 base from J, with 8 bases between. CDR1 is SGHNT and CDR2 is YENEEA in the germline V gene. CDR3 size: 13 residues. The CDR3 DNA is TGTGCCAGCAGCACCGACAGGAACACTGAAGCTTTCTTT. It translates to CASSTDRNTEAFF.

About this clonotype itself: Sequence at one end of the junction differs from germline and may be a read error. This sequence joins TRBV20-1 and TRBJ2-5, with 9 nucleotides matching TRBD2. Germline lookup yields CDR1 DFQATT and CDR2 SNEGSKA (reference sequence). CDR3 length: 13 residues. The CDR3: CSAREPSGASTDF. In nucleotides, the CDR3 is TGCAGTGCTAGAGAGCCTAGCGGGGCTTCTACGGACTTC.

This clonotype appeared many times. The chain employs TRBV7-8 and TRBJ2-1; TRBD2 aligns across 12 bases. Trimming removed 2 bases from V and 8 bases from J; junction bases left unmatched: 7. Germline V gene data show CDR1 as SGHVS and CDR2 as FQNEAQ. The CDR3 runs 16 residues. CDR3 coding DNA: TGTGCCAGCAGCTTAAAACTAGCGGGAGGAGGGGATGAGCAGTTCTTC. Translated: CASSLKLAGGGDEQFF.

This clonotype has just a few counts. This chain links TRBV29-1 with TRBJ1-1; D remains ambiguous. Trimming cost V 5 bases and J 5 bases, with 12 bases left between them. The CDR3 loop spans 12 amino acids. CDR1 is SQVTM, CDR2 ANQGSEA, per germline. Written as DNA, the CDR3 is TGCAGCGTTTGGGGAGGGCGGACTGAAGCTTTCTTT. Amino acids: CSVWGGRTEAFF. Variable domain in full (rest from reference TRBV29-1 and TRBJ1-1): SAVISQKPSRDICQRGTSLTIQCQVDSQVTMMFWYRQQPGQSLTLIATANQGSEATYESGFVIDKFPISRPNLTFSTLTVSNMSPEDSSIYLCSVWGGRTEAFFGQGTRLTVV.

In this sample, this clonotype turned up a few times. CDR3 protein: CASRLAGGLNYEQYF. The CDR3 region has the DNA TGCGCCAGCCGGCTAGCGGGAGGGCTCAACTACGAGCAGTACTTC. This chain joins TRBV5-1 and TRBJ2-7; 12 bases are shared with TRBD2. There are 15 residues in the CDR3. Losses at the gene ends were 7 bases for V and 3 bases for J; bases not matched to a gene: 8. Germline V lookup: CDR1 SGHRS, CDR2 YFSETQ.

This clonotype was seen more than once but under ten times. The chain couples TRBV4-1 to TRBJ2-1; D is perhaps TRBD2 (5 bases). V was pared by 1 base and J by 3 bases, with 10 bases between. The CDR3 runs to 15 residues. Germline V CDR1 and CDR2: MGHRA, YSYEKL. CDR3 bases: TGCGCCAGCAGCCAAGGAAGCGGACTCTACAATGAGCAGTTCTTC. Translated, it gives CASSQGSGLYNEQFF.

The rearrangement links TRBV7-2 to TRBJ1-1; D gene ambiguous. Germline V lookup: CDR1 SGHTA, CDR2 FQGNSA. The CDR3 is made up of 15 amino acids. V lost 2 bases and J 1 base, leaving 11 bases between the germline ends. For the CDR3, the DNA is TGTGCCAGCAGCTTAACTCTGATATCGAACACTGAAGCTTTCTTT. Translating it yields CASSLTLISNTEAFF.

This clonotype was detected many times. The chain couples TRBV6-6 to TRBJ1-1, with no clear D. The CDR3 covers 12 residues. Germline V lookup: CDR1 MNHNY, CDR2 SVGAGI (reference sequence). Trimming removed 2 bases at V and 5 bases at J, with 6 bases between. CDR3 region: CASSYGQTEAFF. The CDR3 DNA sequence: TGTGCCAGCAGTTACGGTCAGACTGAAGCTTTCTTT.

Here the CDR3 reads CAISERDIQYF. In DNA form, the CDR3 reads TGTGCCATCAGTGAGAGGGACATTCAGTACTTC. The chain combines TRBV10-3 with TRBJ2-4; D remains unclear. Between the trimmed V and J ends, which lost 2 bases and 8 bases, there was a span of 4 bases. Germline CDR1 reads ENHRY; CDR2 reads SYGVKD. CDR3 length equals 11 residues.

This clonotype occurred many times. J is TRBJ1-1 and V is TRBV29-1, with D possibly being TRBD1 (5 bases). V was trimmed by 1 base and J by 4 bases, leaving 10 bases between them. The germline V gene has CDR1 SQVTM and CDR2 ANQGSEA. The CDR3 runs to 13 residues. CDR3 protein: CSVEVQGGTEAFF. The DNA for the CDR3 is TGCAGCGTTGAAGTGCAGGGAGGCACTGAAGCTTTCTTT. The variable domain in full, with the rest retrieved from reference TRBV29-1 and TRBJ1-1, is SAVISQKPSRDICQRGTSLTIQCQVDSQVTMMFWYRQQPGQSLTLIATANQGSEATYESGFVIDKFPISRPNLTFSTLTVSNMSPEDSSIYLCSVEVQGGTEAFFGQGTRLTVV.

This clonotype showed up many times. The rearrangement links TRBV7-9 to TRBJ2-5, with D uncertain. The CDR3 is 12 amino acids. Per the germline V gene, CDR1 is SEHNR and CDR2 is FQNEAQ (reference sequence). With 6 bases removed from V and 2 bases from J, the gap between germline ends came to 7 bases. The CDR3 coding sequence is TGTGCCAGCAGTTTGATTCAAGAGACCCAGTACTTC. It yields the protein CASSLIQETQYF. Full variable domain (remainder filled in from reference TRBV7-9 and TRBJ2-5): DTGVSQNPRHKITKRGQNVTFRCDPISEHNRLYWYRQTLGQGPEFLTYFQNEAQLEKSRLLSDRFSAERPKGSFSTLEIQRTEQGDSAMYLCASSLIQETQYFGPGTRLLVL.

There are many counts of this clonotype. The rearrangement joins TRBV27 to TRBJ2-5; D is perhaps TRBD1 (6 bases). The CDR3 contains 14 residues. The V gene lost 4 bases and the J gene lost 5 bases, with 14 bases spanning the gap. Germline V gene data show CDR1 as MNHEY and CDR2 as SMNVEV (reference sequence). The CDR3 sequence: CASSYKGVGETQYF. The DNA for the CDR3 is TGTGCCAGCAGTTACAAGGGGGTCGGGGAGACCCAGTACTTC.

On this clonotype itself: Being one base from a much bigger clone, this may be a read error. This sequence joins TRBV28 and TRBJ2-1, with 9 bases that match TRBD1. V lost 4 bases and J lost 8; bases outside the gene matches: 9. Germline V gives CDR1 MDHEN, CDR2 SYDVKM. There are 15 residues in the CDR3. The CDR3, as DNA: TGTGCCAGCAGTTCAGGGGGACAGGGTGGCGATGAGCAGTTCTTC. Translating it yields CASSSGGQGGDEQFF.

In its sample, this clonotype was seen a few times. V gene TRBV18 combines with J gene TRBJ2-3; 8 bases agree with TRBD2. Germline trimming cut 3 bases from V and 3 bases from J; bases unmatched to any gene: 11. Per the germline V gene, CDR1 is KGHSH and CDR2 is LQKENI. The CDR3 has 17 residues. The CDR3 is CASSPQGSGIWTDTQYF. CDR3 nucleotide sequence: TGTGCCAGCTCACCCCAGGGTAGCGGGATTTGGACAGATACGCAGTATTTT.

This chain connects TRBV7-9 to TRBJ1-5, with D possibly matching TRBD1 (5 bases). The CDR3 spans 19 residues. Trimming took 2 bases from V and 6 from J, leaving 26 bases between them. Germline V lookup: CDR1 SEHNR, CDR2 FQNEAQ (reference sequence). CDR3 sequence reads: CASSLMWTSGGTGVQPQHF. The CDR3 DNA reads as TGTGCCAGCAGCTTAATGTGGACTAGCGGGGGGACGGGGGTTCAGCCCCAGCATTTT. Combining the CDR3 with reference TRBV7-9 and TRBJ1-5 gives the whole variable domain DTGVSQNPRHKITKRGQNVTFRCDPISEHNRLYWYRQTLGQGPEFLTYFQNEAQLEKSRLLSDRFSAERPKGSFSTLEIQRTEQGDSAMYLCASSLMWTSGGTGVQPQHFGDGTRLSIL.